This is a list of T cell receptor beta chains from one sample in a study of T cells in Graves' hyperthyroidism and ophthalmopathy. TCRdb independently ran MiXCR on the multiplex PCR reads; one entry per CDR3 protein. The sample contains about 350,000 distinct CDR3 sequences, over 15% of which appear only once. The sequenced sample was blood. The source is a woman aged 40 to 50 with Graves' ophthalmopathy. Each CDR3 is given with its conserved first and last residue. A D gene is named only where the DNA matches it firmly. Only part of the rows carry a size: once, few, many, or a class if the clone is expanded.

cdr3_aa: CASTPRGWTKRSTDTQYF
cdr3_nt: TGTGCCAGCACCCCTAGGGGCTGGACCAAACGTAGCACAGATACGCAGTATTTT
j_call: TRBJ2-3
clone_size: NA
d_call: NA
v_call: TRBV28

cdr3_aa: CASTTRGGDNQPQHF
cdr3_nt: TGTGCCAGCACCACCAGGGGGGGAGACAATCAGCCCCAGCATTTT
j_call: TRBJ1-5
clone_size: many
d_call: TRBD1
v_call: TRBV7-8

cdr3_aa: CASGAGINQPQHF
cdr3_nt: TGTGCCAGCGGGGCAGGGATCAATCAGCCCCAGCATTTT
j_call: TRBJ1-5
clone_size: many
d_call: NA
v_call: TRBV12-3/TRBV12-4

cdr3_aa: CASSPRQGFQPQHSYEQYF
cdr3_nt: TGTGCCAGCAGCCCCCGACAGGGTTTTCAACCCCAACACTCCTACGAGCAGTACTTC
j_call: TRBJ2-7
clone_size: many
d_call: TRBD1
v_call: TRBV27

cdr3_aa: CASSKGPSPYEQYF
cdr3_nt: TGTGCCAGCAGCAAGGGACCATCTCCCTACGAGCAGTACTTC
j_call: TRBJ2-7
clone_size: many
d_call: NA
v_call: TRBV7-2

cdr3_aa: CASSSTRGSYEQYF
cdr3_nt: TGTGCCAGCAGCTCGACGAGGGGGTCCTACGAGCAGTACTTC
j_call: TRBJ2-7
clone_size: many
d_call: NA
v_call: TRBV13

cdr3_aa: CASRGDRAISGANVLTF
cdr3_nt: TGTGCCAGCAGAGGGGACAGGGCAATTTCTGGGGCCAACGTCCTGACTTTC
j_call: TRBJ2-6
clone_size: many
d_call: TRBD1
v_call: TRBV2

cdr3_aa: CASRQGRRVSPLHF
cdr3_nt: TGTGCCAGCCGCCAGGGCAGGCGGGTTTCACCCCTCCACTTT
j_call: TRBJ1-6
clone_size: many
d_call: NA
v_call: TRBV12-3/TRBV12-4

cdr3_aa: CASSQVSGAQGQPQHF
cdr3_nt: TGCGCCAGCAGCCAAGTATCAGGGGCGCAGGGTCAGCCCCAGCATTTT
j_call: TRBJ1-5
clone_size: many
d_call: NA
v_call: TRBV4-1

cdr3_aa: CASSYGQGHAETQYF
cdr3_nt: TGTGCCAGCAGTTACGGTCAGGGCCACGCCGAGACCCAGTACTTC
j_call: TRBJ2-5
clone_size: NA
d_call: NA
v_call: TRBV28

cdr3_aa: CASSTPAGLASYEQYF
cdr3_nt: TGTGCCAGCAGTACTCCCGCGGGACTAGCCTCATACGAGCAGTACTTC
j_call: TRBJ2-7
clone_size: many
d_call: TRBD2
v_call: TRBV6-5

cdr3_aa: CASSQDRRGRFSTGELFF
cdr3_nt: TGTGCCAGCAGCCAAGATAGACGGGGGAGATTCTCCACCGGGGAGCTGTTTTTT
j_call: TRBJ2-2
clone_size: NA
d_call: NA
v_call: TRBV4-2

cdr3_aa: CASSGGGRTQPQHF
cdr3_nt: TGTGCCAGCAGTGGGGGAGGGAGGACTCAGCCCCAGCATTTT
j_call: TRBJ1-5
clone_size: NA
d_call: NA
v_call: TRBV2

cdr3_aa: CAWSRTDTEAFF
cdr3_nt: TGTGCCTGGAGCAGGACGGACACTGAAGCTTTCTTT
j_call: TRBJ1-1
clone_size: few
d_call: NA
v_call: TRBV30

cdr3_aa: CASIKDRGDQPQHF
cdr3_nt: TGTGCCAGCATCAAGGACAGGGGAGATCAGCCCCAGCATTTT
j_call: TRBJ1-5
clone_size: many
d_call: TRBD1
v_call: TRBV6-1

cdr3_aa: CSARTGTSGSTDTQYF
cdr3_nt: TGCAGTGCTAGAACCGGGACTAGCGGTAGCACAGATACGCAGTATTTT
j_call: TRBJ2-3
clone_size: few
d_call: TRBD2
v_call: TRBV20-1

cdr3_aa: CASSPARWASTEAFF
cdr3_nt: TGTGCCAGCTCACCCGCGAGATGGGCCTCCACTGAAGCTTTCTTT
j_call: TRBJ1-1
clone_size: many
d_call: NA
v_call: TRBV18

cdr3_aa: CARSINEQYF
cdr3_nt: TGTGCCCGATCAATCAACGAGCAGTACTTC
j_call: TRBJ2-7
clone_size: NA
d_call: NA
v_call: TRBV6-1

cdr3_aa: CSLSRVQGPSSTLAEQYF
cdr3_nt: TGCAGCCTCTCCAGGGTACAGGGCCCCTCCTCAACCCTGGCCGAGCAGTACTTC
j_call: TRBJ2-7
clone_size: many
d_call: NA
v_call: TRBV29-1

cdr3_aa: CASSFRRSSYEQYF
cdr3_nt: TGTGCCAGCAGTTTTCGTAGGAGCTCCTACGAGCAGTACTTC
j_call: TRBJ2-7
clone_size: many
d_call: NA
v_call: TRBV27

cdr3_aa: CASSPWDRGPETQYF
cdr3_nt: TGTGCCAGCAGCCCTTGGGACAGGGGGCCGGAGACCCAGTACTTC
j_call: TRBJ2-5
clone_size: once
d_call: TRBD1
v_call: TRBV7-8

cdr3_aa: CASSSPDRERAFF
cdr3_nt: TGTGCCAGCAGTTCCCCTGACAGGGAGAGGGCTTTCTTT
j_call: TRBJ1-1
clone_size: many
d_call: TRBD1
v_call: TRBV28

cdr3_aa: CSANDIGQPQHF
cdr3_nt: TGCAGTGCTAACGACATCGGACAGCCCCAGCATTTT
j_call: TRBJ1-5
clone_size: many
d_call: NA
v_call: TRBV20-1

cdr3_aa: CASSFTGTGGKNIQYF
cdr3_nt: TGTGCCAGCAGTTTCACCGGGACAGGGGGCAAAAACATTCAGTACTTC
j_call: TRBJ2-4
clone_size: many
d_call: TRBD1
v_call: TRBV28

cdr3_aa: CASSEGMERGETQYF
cdr3_nt: TGTGCCAGCAGCGAGGGGATGGAGCGAGGGGAGACCCAGTACTTC
j_call: TRBJ2-5
clone_size: NA
d_call: NA
v_call: TRBV11-2

cdr3_aa: CSARIHRSETGNTIYF
cdr3_nt: TGCAGTGCTAGGATCCACAGGAGTGAAACTGGAAACACCATATATTTT
j_call: TRBJ1-3
clone_size: many
d_call: NA
v_call: TRBV20-1

cdr3_aa: CAWRTSVTGELFF
cdr3_nt: TGTGCCTGGAGAACTAGCGTCACCGGGGAGCTGTTTTTT
j_call: TRBJ2-2
clone_size: NA
d_call: TRBD2
v_call: TRBV30

cdr3_aa: CASRHPRGFRVWTEAFF
cdr3_nt: TGTGCCAGCAGACACCCAAGGGGGTTTCGGGTATGGACTGAAGCTTTCTTT
j_call: TRBJ1-1
clone_size: many
d_call: NA
v_call: TRBV6-1

cdr3_aa: CAISEPVGLYEQYF
cdr3_nt: TGTGCCATCAGTGAACCCGTTGGGCTCTACGAGCAGTACTTC
j_call: TRBJ2-7
clone_size: many
d_call: NA
v_call: TRBV10-3

cdr3_aa: CATSRVPGETQYF
cdr3_nt: TGTGCCACCAGCAGAGTTCCCGGAGAGACCCAGTACTTC
j_call: TRBJ2-5
clone_size: many
d_call: NA
v_call: TRBV15